Listed below are T cell receptor beta chains from one sample, sequenced in a study of T-cell reconstitution after alpha-beta-depleted transplantation in children. MiXCR was run by TCRdb on the PCR reads, yielding one entry per CDR3 protein. The repertoire holds 610,000 or so distinct CDR3 sequences, with roughly a quarter as singletons. The sample was PBMCs, taken before TCRalphabeta/CD19-depleted stem cell transplant. All receptors come from a boy in the first two years of life with Wiskott-Aldrich syndrome, due to receive a stem cell transplant. Both conserved end residues are part of each CDR3. The order of the fields is clone size, J gene, V gene, D gene, CDR3 protein, CDR3 DNA. D genes are given only for firm matches. Clone size is not always given. Where it is, it says once, few, many or a class for expanded clones.

clone size: .
J gene: TRBJ2-1
V gene: TRBV6-4
D gene: TRBD1
CDR3 protein: CASSALTGAYNEQFF
CDR3 DNA: TGTGCCAGCAGTGCCCTGACAGGGGCATACAATGAGCAGTTCTTC

clone size: few
J gene: TRBJ1-1
V gene: TRBV10-3
D gene: .
CDR3 protein: CAISRGHTEAFF
CDR3 DNA: TGTGCCATCTCGCGGGGGCACACTGAAGCTTTCTTT

clone size: few
J gene: TRBJ1-1
V gene: TRBV20-1
D gene: .
CDR3 protein: CSAKGGGTEAFF
CDR3 DNA: TGCAGTGCTAAGGGGGGGGGGACTGAAGCTTTCTTT

clone size: few
J gene: TRBJ2-7
V gene: TRBV5-1
D gene: TRBD2
CDR3 protein: CASSSPAGEDEQYF
CDR3 DNA: TGCGCCAGCAGCTCCCCCGCGGGAGAAGACGAGCAGTACTTC

clone size: .
J gene: TRBJ2-6
V gene: TRBV12-3/TRBV12-4
D gene: .
CDR3 protein: CASSGRGLEANVLTF
CDR3 DNA: TGTGCCAGCAGTGGACGGGGCCTAGAGGCCAACGTCCTGACTTTC

clone size: few
J gene: TRBJ1-5
V gene: TRBV20-1
D gene: .
CDR3 protein: CSARNRARQVNQPQHF
CDR3 DNA: TGCAGTGCTAGAAACCGCGCCCGACAGGTGAATCAGCCCCAGCATTTT

clone size: few
J gene: TRBJ1-2
V gene: TRBV12-3/TRBV12-4
D gene: TRBD1
CDR3 protein: CASSSNRGHLSYGYTF
CDR3 DNA: TGTGCCAGCAGTTCTAACAGGGGGCACCTCAGCTATGGCTACACCTTC

clone size: .
J gene: TRBJ1-5
V gene: TRBV27
D gene: .
CDR3 protein: CASSLKVSLQPQHF
CDR3 DNA: TGTGCCAGCAGTTTGAAGGTCTCCCTTCAGCCCCAGCATTTT

clone size: few
J gene: TRBJ2-3
V gene: TRBV20-1
D gene: TRBD2
CDR3 protein: CSARDFRTSGRTSTDTQYF
CDR3 DNA: TGCAGTGCTAGAGATTTTAGGACTAGCGGGAGGACTAGCACAGATACGCAGTATTTT

clone size: few
J gene: TRBJ1-2
V gene: TRBV20-1
D gene: .
CDR3 protein: CSATHAAGVSGYTF
CDR3 DNA: TGCAGTGCTACCCATGCCGCAGGGGTTTCTGGCTACACCTTC

clone size: few
J gene: TRBJ2-1
V gene: TRBV9
D gene: .
CDR3 protein: CASSVAVLNEQFF
CDR3 DNA: TGTGCCAGCAGCGTAGCAGTCTTAAATGAGCAGTTCTTC

clone size: .
J gene: TRBJ2-7
V gene: TRBV7-6
D gene: .
CDR3 protein: CASSLGQGRLAYEQYF
CDR3 DNA: TGTGCCAGCAGCTTAGGGCAGGGAAGGCTAGCCTACGAGCAGTACTTC

clone size: many
J gene: TRBJ2-7
V gene: TRBV12-3/TRBV12-4
D gene: TRBD1
CDR3 protein: CASSGQAYEQYF
CDR3 DNA: TGTGCCAGTAGTGGACAGGCCTACGAGCAGTACTTC

clone size: .
J gene: TRBJ2-2
V gene: TRBV5-6
D gene: TRBD1
CDR3 protein: CASSFLPGQGDSGELFF
CDR3 DNA: TGTGCCAGCAGCTTTCTACCGGGACAGGGGGACTCGGGGGAGCTGTTTTTT

clone size: few
J gene: TRBJ2-7
V gene: TRBV20-1
D gene: TRBD2
CDR3 protein: CSGQSDPGGPGEQYF
CDR3 DNA: TGCAGTGGCCAGTCCGATCCGGGAGGGCCGGGCGAGCAGTACTTC

clone size: .
J gene: TRBJ2-7
V gene: TRBV5-1
D gene: .
CDR3 protein: CASSLESIRGYEQYF
CDR3 DNA: TGCGCCAGCAGCTTGGAGTCGATTCGAGGCTACGAGCAGTACTTC

clone size: once
J gene: TRBJ2-5
V gene: TRBV5-1
D gene: .
CDR3 protein: CASSLGGYKETQYF
CDR3 DNA: TGCGCCAGCAGCTTGGGCGGGTACAAAGAGACCCAGTACTTC

clone size: once
J gene: TRBJ2-7
V gene: TRBV6-5
D gene: TRBD2
CDR3 protein: CASSYEASGLNEQYF
CDR3 DNA: TGTGCCAGCAGTTACGAGGCTAGCGGGCTCAACGAGCAGTACTTC

clone size: .
J gene: TRBJ2-7
V gene: TRBV29-1
D gene: .
CDR3 protein: CSVEDNYEQYF
CDR3 DNA: TGCAGCGTTGAGGACAACTACGAGCAGTACTTC

clone size: .
J gene: TRBJ2-3
V gene: TRBV5-1
D gene: TRBD2
CDR3 protein: CASSEDGTSGSTDTQYF
CDR3 DNA: TGCGCCAGCAGCGAAGACGGGACTAGCGGCAGCACAGATACGCAGTATTTT

clone size: many
J gene: TRBJ2-7
V gene: TRBV10-3
D gene: TRBD2
CDR3 protein: CATSTSGPYEQYF
CDR3 DNA: TGTGCCACCTCGACTAGCGGTCCCTACGAGCAGTACTTC

clone size: few
J gene: TRBJ2-7
V gene: TRBV27
D gene: .
CDR3 protein: CASKATGGGEQYF
CDR3 DNA: TGTGCCAGCAAGGCGACAGGTGGCGGCGAGCAGTACTTC

clone size: .
J gene: TRBJ2-1
V gene: TRBV12-3/TRBV12-4
D gene: TRBD2
CDR3 protein: CASSPSGNYNEQFF
CDR3 DNA: TGTGCCAGCAGCCCTAGCGGGAACTACAATGAGCAGTTCTTC

clone size: .
J gene: TRBJ2-3
V gene: TRBV11-2
D gene: .
CDR3 protein: CASSVLGSTDTQYF
CDR3 DNA: TGTGCCAGCAGCGTACTTGGGAGTACAGATACGCAGTATTTT

clone size: .
J gene: TRBJ1-5
V gene: TRBV3-1
D gene: .
CDR3 protein: CASSLGGSYSNQPQHF
CDR3 DNA: TGTGCCAGCAGCCTCGGCGGATCATATAGCAATCAGCCCCAGCATTTT

clone size: .
J gene: TRBJ2-1
V gene: TRBV28
D gene: TRBD2
CDR3 protein: CASSLLAGGAFF
CDR3 DNA: TGTGCCAGCAGTTTACTTGCCGGGGGGGCGTTCTTC

clone size: .
J gene: TRBJ2-1
V gene: TRBV11-2
D gene: .
CDR3 protein: CASSRYVRTNSYNEQFF
CDR3 DNA: TGTGCCAGCAGCCGCTACGTACGGACCAACTCCTACAATGAGCAGTTCTTC

clone size: .
J gene: TRBJ2-5
V gene: TRBV21-1
D gene: .
CDR3 protein: CASSKERLAGKEETQYF
CDR3 DNA: TGTGCCAGCAGCAAAGAGAGGCTAGCGGGAAAGGAAGAGACCCAGTACTTC

clone size: many
J gene: TRBJ2-7
V gene: TRBV5-1
D gene: TRBD1
CDR3 protein: CASSPHVGTGISYEQYF
CDR3 DNA: TGCGCCAGCAGCCCCCACGTCGGGACAGGGATCTCCTACGAGCAGTACTTC

clone size: few
J gene: TRBJ2-7
V gene: TRBV18
D gene: TRBD1
CDR3 protein: CASSPGQFSYEQYF
CDR3 DNA: TGTGCCAGCTCACCGGGACAGTTTTCCTACGAGCAGTACTTC

clone size: few
J gene: TRBJ2-7
V gene: TRBV5-1
D gene: TRBD2
CDR3 protein: CASSLEPAGSYEQYF
CDR3 DNA: TGCGCCAGCAGCTTGGAACCAGCGGGAAGCTACGAGCAGTACTTC

clone size: few
J gene: TRBJ2-7
V gene: TRBV12-3/TRBV12-4
D gene: .
CDR3 protein: CASSGNNAEQYF
CDR3 DNA: TGTGCCAGCAGTGGAAACAACGCCGAGCAGTACTTC

clone size: .
J gene: TRBJ2-1
V gene: TRBV10-2
D gene: TRBD2
CDR3 protein: CASSVSGSIRNEQFF
CDR3 DNA: TGCGCCAGCAGTGTGAGCGGGAGTATCCGCAATGAGCAGTTCTTC

clone size: .
J gene: TRBJ2-1
V gene: TRBV5-1
D gene: TRBD2
CDR3 protein: CASSFGGTSGRFEQFF
CDR3 DNA: TGCGCCAGCAGCTTTGGGGGGACTAGCGGGAGATTTGAGCAGTTCTTC

clone size: few
J gene: TRBJ1-4
V gene: TRBV4-1
D gene: .
CDR3 protein: CASSQVLSRGWGNEKLFF
CDR3 DNA: TGCGCCAGTAGCCAAGTCTTAAGCCGGGGCTGGGGTAATGAAAAACTGTTTTTT

clone size: few
J gene: TRBJ2-1
V gene: TRBV5-1
D gene: .
CDR3 protein: CASSFSAGQSYNEQFF
CDR3 DNA: TGCGCCAGCAGCTTTTCAGCGGGACAATCCTACAATGAGCAGTTCTTC

clone size: .
J gene: TRBJ1-2
V gene: TRBV12-3/TRBV12-4
D gene: .
CDR3 protein: CASSLVVNYGYTF
CDR3 DNA: TGTGCCAGCAGTTTAGTCGTAAACTATGGCTACACCTTC

clone size: .
J gene: TRBJ2-7
V gene: TRBV20-1
D gene: TRBD2
CDR3 protein: CSALQAGGIDEQYF
CDR3 DNA: TGCAGTGCTCTCCAAGCGGGAGGTATCGACGAGCAGTACTTC

clone size: few
J gene: TRBJ2-1
V gene: TRBV4-1
D gene: .
CDR3 protein: CASSQLGALEEQFF
CDR3 DNA: TGCGCCAGCAGCCAACTGGGCGCTTTGGAGGAGCAGTTCTTC

clone size: .
J gene: TRBJ1-5
V gene: TRBV5-1
D gene: .
CDR3 protein: CASSYQGEWGQPQHF
CDR3 DNA: TGCGCCAGCAGCTACCAGGGTGAATGGGGTCAGCCCCAGCATTTT

clone size: few
J gene: TRBJ2-1
V gene: TRBV5-5
D gene: TRBD2
CDR3 protein: CASSLGGPSGIYNEQFF
CDR3 DNA: TGTGCCAGCAGCTTGGGGGGACCTAGCGGGATCTACAATGAGCAGTTCTTC

clone size: .
J gene: TRBJ2-5
V gene: TRBV15
D gene: .
CDR3 protein: CATSRGVSFQETQYF
CDR3 DNA: TGTGCCACCAGCAGAGGGGTGTCCTTCCAAGAGACCCAGTACTTC

clone size: .
J gene: TRBJ1-4
V gene: TRBV5-1
D gene: .
CDR3 protein: CASSLEGWSEKLFF
CDR3 DNA: TGCGCCAGCAGCTTGGAGGGGTGGAGTGAAAAACTGTTTTTT

clone size: .
J gene: TRBJ2-7
V gene: TRBV18
D gene: .
CDR3 protein: CASSPRQALYEQYF
CDR3 DNA: TGTGCCAGCTCACCAAGGCAGGCCCTCTACGAGCAGTACTTC

clone size: .
J gene: TRBJ2-2
V gene: TRBV5-6
D gene: .
CDR3 protein: CATRWRFYTGELFF
CDR3 DNA: TGTGCCACCCGTTGGAGGTTCTACACCGGGGAGCTGTTTTTT

clone size: few
J gene: TRBJ2-5
V gene: TRBV5-6
D gene: TRBD2
CDR3 protein: CASSWGLAGSGQETQYF
CDR3 DNA: TGTGCCAGCAGCTGGGGGTTAGCGGGATCGGGACAAGAGACCCAGTACTTC

clone size: .
J gene: TRBJ1-2
V gene: TRBV28
D gene: .
CDR3 protein: CATNRLGYDYTF
CDR3 DNA: TGTGCCACCAACCGCCTAGGGTATGACTACACCTTC

clone size: few
J gene: TRBJ2-7
V gene: TRBV11-1
D gene: .
CDR3 protein: CASSLKQGYEQYF
CDR3 DNA: TGTGCCAGCAGCTTGAAACAGGGTTACGAGCAGTACTTC

clone size: few
J gene: TRBJ2-1
V gene: TRBV27
D gene: TRBD2
CDR3 protein: CASSLRLAGGLYNEQFF
CDR3 DNA: TGTGCCAGCAGTTTACGCCTAGCGGGAGGCCTCTACAATGAGCAGTTCTTC